These 25 T cell receptor beta chains share one sample of origin, sequenced in a study of vaccination effects on CD4 cells after COVID-19. Viral peptide pools were used in the ViraFEST assay to expand antigen-specific CD4+ T cells, and sequencing came afterward. The culture ran for 10 to 11 days, and then CD4+ T cells were isolated. Only in-frame clones appear in the TCRdb table, and some are missing; sequencing was by immunoSEQ multiplex PCR. The data contain around 83,000 clones, roughly four fifths of them seen just once; the ten biggest clones take up around 1.5%. These receptors have no identified antigens. This material consisted of CD4+ T cells from PBMCs cultured with HCoV-229E spike peptides, taken before COVID-19 vaccination. The receptors come from a human donor who received a COVID-19 vaccine.

V usage is TRBV18 and J usage is TRBJ2-4; D ambiguous. There are 14 residues in the CDR3. CDR1 is KGHSH, CDR2 LQKENI, per germline. Between the trimmed V and J ends, which lost 0 bases and 8 bases, there was a span of 11 bases. This CDR3 is CASSPPLDGDIQYF. The DNA for the CDR3 is TGTGCCAGCTCACCACCTCTAGACGGAGACATTCAGTACTTC.

V gene TRBV9 combines with J gene TRBJ1-6; 7 bases map to TRBD1. Trimming at V came to 3 bases and at J to 6 bases, leaving 3 bases not matched to a gene. CDR1 is SGDLS and CDR2 is YYNGEE in the germline V gene. The CDR3 sequence is 14 residues long. CDR3 amino acids: CASSGQGSNSPLHF. The DNA for the CDR3 is TGTGCCAGCAGCGGACAGGGAAGTAATTCACCCCTCCACTTT.

V is TRBV15 and J is TRBJ2-7; the D gene is possibly TRBD2 (5 bases). V lost 0 bases and J 7 bases, leaving 7 bases between the germline ends. The CDR3 length is 12 residues. Germline loops: CDR1 LNHNV, CDR2 YYDKDF (reference sequence). The CDR3 loop is CATSRDRGEQYV. CDR3 coding DNA: TGTGCCACCAGCAGAGATCGCGGGGAGCAGTACGTC.

The chain joins TRBV19 to TRBJ2-3; 7 bases match TRBD2. This CDR3 has 12 residues. V trimming: 7 bases; J trimming: 6 bases; junction bases outside the gene matches: 4. The germline V gene encodes CDR1 LNHDA and CDR2 SQIVND (reference sequence). This chain's CDR3 is CASTGRADTQYF. CDR3 nucleotides: TGTGCCAGTACGGGGAGGGCCGATACGCAGTATTTT.

The V call is TRBV21-1, the J call TRBJ2-4; no check of the table's D call, TRBD2, against the DNA was made. TRBV21-1 is a pseudogene locus. CDR3 length equals 19 residues. The CDR3 sequence is CASSKGGLKQATTGDIQYF. CDR3 bases: TGTGCCAGCAGCAAAGGTGGGTTGAAACAGGCGACCACGGGGGACATTCAGTACTTC.

The chain couples TRBV7-3 to TRBJ2-2; 14 positions agree with TRBD2. Per the germline V gene, CDR1 is SGHTA and CDR2 is FQGTGA. The CDR3 loop spans 20 amino acids. J gave up 5 bases and V 4 bases, and 15 bases lay outside the gene matches. The CDR3 here is CASSSSGTSGGPGLTGELFF. The DNA of the CDR3 is TGTGCCAGCAGCTCCTCCGGGACTAGCGGGGGTCCCGGCCTTACCGGGGAGCTGTTTTTT.

This clone was recorded a few times. V gene TRBV24-1 combines with J gene TRBJ1-2; D perhaps matches TRBD1 (6 bases). The length of the CDR3 is 14 residues. From germline, CDR1 is KGHDR and CDR2 SFDVKD. The V end was cut by 4 bases, the J end by 4 bases, with 12 bases between. The CDR3 region is CATSDGGGGYGYTF. DNA of the CDR3: TGTGCCACCAGTGACGGGGGCGGCGGCTATGGCTACACCTTC.

The genes are TRBV28 and TRBJ2-7; D gene uncertain. V lost 6 bases and J lost 0, with 9 bases in between. There are 13 residues in the CDR3. CDR1 MDHEN and CDR2 SYDVKM come from the germline V gene. The CDR3 sequence is CASSWGSSYEQYV. DNA for the CDR3: TGTGCCAGCAGCTGGGGTTCCTCCTACGAGCAGTACGTC.

The genes are TRBV6-5 and TRBJ2-7; 8 bases align to TRBD2. The CDR3 loop spans 15 amino acids. V gave up 8 bases and J gave up 6 bases; unmatched junction bases: 15. Germline-derived CDR1 and CDR2 are MNHEY and SVGAGI. CDR3 DNA: TGTGCCAGCGGGGACTTCCAAGCGGGGGTCGTCGAGCAGTACGTC. This codes for CASGDFQAGVVEQYV.

The chain carries TRBV18 and TRBJ1-6; D remains ambiguous. In germline, CDR1 is KGHSH, CDR2 LQKENI. The length of the CDR3 is 13 residues. The ends were cut back, 2 bases at V and 9 bases at J, with 8 bases in the middle. The chain's CDR3 is CASSPGFLSPLHF. The CDR3 region has the DNA TGTGCCAGCTCACCAGGTTTCCTTTCACCCCTCCACTTT.

The chain combines TRBV10-1 with TRBJ2-1, with unresolved D. This CDR3 has 13 amino acids. The V and J ends lost 3 bases and 7 bases respectively, with 10 bases between them. Germline loops: CDR1 WNHNN, CDR2 SYGVQD (reference sequence). The CDR3 sequence is CASSDRAKNEQFF. CDR3 DNA sequence: TGCGCCAGCAGTGACCGGGCGAAGAATGAGCAGTTCTTC.

This sequence joins TRBV24-1 and TRBJ2-1; 7 bases match TRBD1. Germline assignment: CDR1 KGHDR and CDR2 SFDVKD. The ends lost 7 bases at V and 9 bases at J; junction bases unmatched: 2. The CDR3 sequence is 11 residues long. The CDR3 DNA is TGTGCCACCAGCGGGGACAGTGAGCAGTTCTTC. It specifies CATSGDSEQFF.

This chain uses TRBV6-5 with TRBJ1-2; 8 positions agree with TRBD1. The CDR3 extends over 12 amino acids. Germline CDR1 is MNHEY and CDR2 is SVGAGI. V lost 7 bases and J lost 4; bases outside the gene matches: 2. CDR3 sequence: CASTDRVYGYTF. CDR3 DNA: TGTGCCAGCACGGACAGGGTCTATGGCTACACCTTC.

The J gene is TRBJ2-7, the V gene TRBV27; D uncertain. Trimming cost V 6 bases and J 6 bases, with 15 bases left between them. Germline loops: CDR1 MNHEY, CDR2 SMNVEV (reference sequence). CDR3 length: 13 residues. The CDR3 nucleotides are TGTGCCAGCAGGACATATAGTAATTCCGAGCAGTACGTC. Translating it yields CASRTYSNSEQYV.

The chain employs TRBV2 and TRBJ2-1; the match to TRBD2 covers 14 bases. The trim removed 11 bases at V and 8 bases at J, leaving 5 bases unmatched. This CDR3 region has 13 residues. The germline V gene has CDR1 SNHLY and CDR2 FYNNEI. Here the CDR3 reads CAVGTSGGYEQFF. DNA of the CDR3: TGTGCCGTCGGGACTAGCGGGGGCTATGAGCAGTTCTTC.

CDR3 in amino acids: CATSDSPGQGPNQPQHF. DNA of the CDR3: TGTGCCACCAGTGATTCGCCGGGACAGGGGCCAAATCAGCCCCAGCATTTT. V usage is TRBV24-1 and J usage is TRBJ1-5, with 10 bases that match TRBD1. Germline V lookup: CDR1 KGHDR, CDR2 SFDVKD. The CDR3 totals 17 residues. The V segment lost 2 bases and the J segment 4 bases; nucleotides outside the gene matches: 7.

The chain carries TRBV10-3 and TRBJ1-1; weak D call: TRBD1 (6 bases). Germline assignment: CDR1 ENHRY and CDR2 SYGVKD. V was clipped by 7 bases and J by 6 bases, with 15 bases between them. CDR3 length: 13 amino acids. CDR3 DNA sequence: TGTGCCATCAAAGGGGGTAGGGGCGCTGAAGCTTTCTTT. Protein sequence: CAIKGGRGAEAFF.

This rearrangement joins TRBV11-3 to TRBJ1-5; no firm D call. The CDR3 sequence is 13 residues long. Germline CDR1 and CDR2: SGHNT and YENEEA. V was clipped by 7 bases and J by 6 bases, with 13 bases between them. CDR3 in DNA: TGTGCCAGCATAAGAGGAATCGGTCAGCCCCAGCATTTT. Translating it yields CASIRGIGQPQHF.

This chain uses TRBV19 with TRBJ1-5; no clear D gene. CDR3 length: 16 residues. The germline CDR1 and CDR2 sequences are LNHDA and SQIVND (reference sequence). V gave up 7 bases and J gave up 4 bases, with 20 bases separating them. The DNA of the CDR3 is TGTGCCAGTAACTCCCCGGGGAGGAGTAATAATCAGCCCCAGCATTTT. Amino acids: CASNSPGRSNNQPQHF.

This clone has only a few counts. DNA for the CDR3: TGTGCCAGCAGCACTGACAGGGTTTCACCCCTCCACTTT. Protein product: CASSTDRVSPLHF. The chain employs TRBV27 and TRBJ1-6; 7 bases line up with TRBD1. Germline V CDR1 and CDR2: MNHEY, SMNVEV (reference sequence). V shed 6 bases and J 9 bases; nucleotides not matched to a gene: 5. This CDR3 is built from 13 residues.

The V gene is TRBV19, the J gene TRBJ1-3, with 8 positions matching TRBD1. V was clipped by 10 bases and J by 9 bases; unmatched bases: 11. From germline, CDR1 is LNHDA and CDR2 SQIVND (reference sequence). This CDR3 comprises 13 residues. The CDR3 reads CATKTGDFSTIYF. CDR3 in DNA: TGTGCCACCAAGACAGGGGATTTTAGCACCATATATTTT.

The CDR3 nucleotides are TGTGCCAGCAGCTTAGAGTCAGGAGGGAACATTCAGTACTTC. Amino acid sequence: CASSLESGGNIQYF. The chain is built from TRBV7-2 and TRBJ2-4, with a weak D call TRBD2 (6 bases). The CDR3 extends over 14 amino acids. Germline V lookup: CDR1 SGHTA, CDR2 FQGNSA. V lost 1 base to trimming and J lost 7 bases, with 11 bases between them.

The V call is TRBV27, the J call TRBJ1-5; a weak D match, TRBD1 (5 bases). V lost 3 bases to trimming and J lost 6 bases, with 12 bases between them. Germline CDR1 is MNHEY and CDR2 is SMNVEV (reference sequence). The CDR3 covers 14 residues. The CDR3 spells CASSFRGTTQPQHF. In DNA form, the CDR3 reads TGTGCCAGCAGTTTTAGGGGAACAACTCAGCCCCAGCATTTT.

This clone was found a few times. V usage is TRBV4-2 and J usage is TRBJ2-5; D might be TRBD1 (5 bases). This CDR3 spans 14 amino acids. Looked up from germline, CDR1 is LGHNA and CDR2 is YNFKEQ. V was shortened by 4 bases and J by 2 bases, with 11 bases between the two germline ends. The CDR3 nucleotides read TGTGCCAGCAGCCGGAAGGACAAACAAGAGACCCAGTACTTC. As protein: CASSRKDKQETQYF.

The V gene is TRBV6-5, the J gene TRBJ1-2; 9 nucleotides line up with TRBD1. Trimming removed 3 bases from V and 9 bases from J; junction bases left unmatched: 5. Germline lookup yields CDR1 MNHEY and CDR2 SVGAGI. This CDR3 comprises 13 residues. DNA for the CDR3: TGTGCCAGCAGTTATGGGGACAGGGAGAGCTACACCTTC. As protein: CASSYGDRESYTF.